The T cell receptor beta chain described here comes from a study of CD8 T cells in ankylosing spondylitis. General study findings and limits: Characteristic, it appeared, of ankylosing spondylitis blood was a TCR beta motif of about eight highly homologous variants.

This clonotype has ten or more counts. Its antigen is unknown. The V gene's germline CDR1 is GTSNPN and CDR2 SVGIG (reference sequence). CDR3 size: 19 residues. V lost 0 bases and J lost 0, with 22 bases in between. TCRdb reprocessed the 5' RACE reads via MiXCR and lists one record per CDR3 protein. The data show under 200,000 distinct CDR3 sequences, 11% seen once. This TCR derives from a male donor with ankylosing spondylitis or in good health (not recorded which). The sample comprised blood, either unsorted or a sorted T cell fraction (not recorded which). J is TRBJ2-3 and V is TRBV30; TRBD1 might be the D (8 bases). This CDR3 is CAWSVQGGRVFFSTDTQYF. Written as DNA, the CDR3 is TGTGCCTGGAGTGTACAGGGGGGGCGCGTCTTCTTTAGCACAGATACGCAGTATTTT.